This T cell receptor beta chain was recovered during a study of vaccination effects on CD4 cells after COVID-19. Study summary: Samples were taken post-vaccine, and their median timing was 72 days after the second dose.

Deletions cut 2 bases from V and 2 bases from J, with 12 bases between. The CDR3 loop spans 16 amino acids. Germline CDR1 and CDR2: SGHDN and FVKESK. Viral peptide pools were used in the ViraFEST assay to expand antigen-specific CD4+ T cells, and sequencing came afterward. Culturing for approximately 10 days preceded CD4+ T cell isolation. Everyone in the study got two shots of either the BNT162b2 or mRNA-1273 vaccine. Wells of a few million PBMC each were grown with about 9.3 IU/ml IL-2 and roughly 9.9 ug/ml peptides. Half the medium was replaced with IL-2 medium on days 3 and 7. To note about this clone: Antigen: not known.

Whole-study results and caveats: Clones that were induced by infection or by vaccine showed marked contraction late after vaccination.

The protocol was immunoSEQ multiplex PCR, while the TCRdb copy is restricted to in-frame clones and leaves out a portion. Here the sample spans some 70,000 clones, roughly four fifths being singletons. The genes are TRBV14 and TRBJ1-4; D perhaps matches TRBD1 (5 bases). The clonotype was recovered from a human donor who received a COVID-19 vaccine. Sequenced material: CD4+ T cells from PBMCs cultured with HCoV-229E spike peptides, taken after COVID-19 vaccination. In nucleotides, the CDR3 is TGTGCCAGCAGCCAAAGCTTAGGGGTCACTAATGAAAAACTGTTTTTT. Its translation: CASSQSLGVTNEKLFF.